This is a list of T cell receptor beta chains from one sample in a study of cytomegalovirus exposure and HLA in healthy donors. Sequencing used immunoSEQ multiplex PCR; TCRdb keeps in-frame clones, though not all of them. The sample has approximately 160,000 clones, roughly 80% seen once. Sample: PBMCs. Receptor source: a human donor in good health. CDR3s include the opening cysteine and the closing phenylalanine or tryptophan. The D gene is left open where the match is weak. The size entry is marked missing in some rows and otherwise reads once, few, many or a size class.

NA,NA,TRBV12-5,TRBJ1-5,TGTGCTAGTGGGTCTCCCGGGACAAGGAGCAATCAGCCCCAGCATTTT,CASGSPGTRSNQPQHF
NA,few,TRBV11-2,TRBJ2-2,TGTGCCAGCAGCGCCCTTCGGGGGAACACCGGGGAGCTGTTTTTT,CASSALRGNTGELFF
NA,once,TRBV6-5,TRBJ1-4,TGTGCCAGCAGCGGGGGGGAAATTAATGAAAAACTGTTTTTT,CASSGGEINEKLFF
NA,NA,TRBV9,TRBJ1-6,TGTGCCAGCAGCGCCGACAGGAATTCACCCCTCCACTTT,CASSADRNSPLHF
NA,NA,TRBV7-8,TRBJ1-2,TGTGCCAGCAGCTCACTTCAAACAGGAATCTATGGCTACACCTTC,CASSSLQTGIYGYTF
TRBD2,few,TRBV6-1,TRBJ2-2,TGTGCCAGCAGTGCCCGACTAGCGGGGGGCATAACGAACACCGGGGAGCTGTTTTTT,CASSARLAGGITNTGELFF
NA,few,TRBV7-8,TRBJ2-7,TGTGCCAGCAGCTTAGGTGTTAGTTACGAGCAGTACTTC,CASSLGVSYEQYF
NA,NA,TRBV6-1,TRBJ2-3,TGTGCCAGCGGCCTCGGGGGTTGGACAGATACGCAGTATTTT,CASGLGGWTDTQYF
TRBD1,NA,TRBV30,TRBJ2-1,TGTGCCTGGAGATTCCCGGGACAGGGGACCAATGAGCAGTTCTTC,CAWRFPGQGTNEQFF
TRBD1,NA,TRBV6-1,TRBJ2-1,TGTGCCAGCAGCACCGGGACAGATTACAATGAGCAGTTCTTC,CASSTGTDYNEQFF
TRBD1,NA,TRBV7-6,TRBJ1-3,TGTGCCAGCAGCTCCGGGGGACAGGGACATGGAAACACCATATATTTT,CASSSGGQGHGNTIYF
NA,NA,TRBV6-5,TRBJ1-4,TGTGCCAGCAGCCCCCTTGACGGGAAGCTGGAACTGTTTTTT,CASSPLDGKLELFF
NA,NA,TRBV11-1,TRBJ1-1,TGTGCCAGCAGCCCAGAGGTAGGGAACACTGAAGCTTTCTTT,CASSPEVGNTEAFF
NA,NA,TRBV7-9,TRBJ2-1,TGTGCCAGCAGCTTACAGGGTTTCAAATACAATGAGCAGTTCTTC,CASSLQGFKYNEQFF
TRBD1,NA,TRBV7-2,TRBJ1-1,TGTGCCAGCAGCTTCGGGACAGGGTTCACTGAAGCTTTCTTT,CASSFGTGFTEAFF
NA,NA,TRBV7-2,TRBJ1-2,TGTGCCAGCAACGGGAGACCGGACCGCGCCTCACTGGGCTACACCTTC,CASNGRPDRASLGYTF
NA,NA,TRBV6-1,TRBJ1-5,TGTGCCAGCTCAGGGTATGACAATCAGCCCCAGCATTTT,CASSGYDNQPQHF
TRBD2,NA,TRBV7-3,TRBJ2-5,TGTGCCAGCAGCTTATTGGGGGGGTCCATGGAGACCCAGTACTTC,CASSLLGGSMETQYF